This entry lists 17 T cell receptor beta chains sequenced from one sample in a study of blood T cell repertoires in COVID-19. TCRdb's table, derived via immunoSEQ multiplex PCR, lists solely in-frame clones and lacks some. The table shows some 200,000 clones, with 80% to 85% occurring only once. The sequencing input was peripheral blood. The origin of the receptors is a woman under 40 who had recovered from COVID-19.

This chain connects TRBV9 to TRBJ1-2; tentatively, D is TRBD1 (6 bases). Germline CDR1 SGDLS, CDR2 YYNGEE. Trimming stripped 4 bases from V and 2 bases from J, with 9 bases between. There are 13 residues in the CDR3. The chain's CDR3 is CASSPDRNYGYTF. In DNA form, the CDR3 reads TGTGCCAGCAGCCCAGACAGGAACTATGGCTACACCTTC. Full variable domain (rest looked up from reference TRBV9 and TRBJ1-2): DSGVTQTPKHLITATGQRVTLRCSPRSGDLSVYWYQQSLDQGLQFLIQYYNGEERAKGNILERFSAQQFPDLHSELNLSSLELGDSALYFCASSPDRNYGYTFGSGTRLTVV.

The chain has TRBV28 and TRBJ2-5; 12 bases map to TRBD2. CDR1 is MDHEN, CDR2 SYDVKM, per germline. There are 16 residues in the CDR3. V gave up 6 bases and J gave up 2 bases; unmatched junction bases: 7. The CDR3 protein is CASSVPSGREQETQYF. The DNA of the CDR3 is TGTGCCAGCAGCGTCCCTAGCGGGAGGGAACAAGAGACCCAGTACTTC.

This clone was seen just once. CDR3 residues: CASTDPQGFYAGANVLTF. The CDR3 DNA is TGTGCCAGCACCGATCCGCAGGGATTCTATGCTGGGGCCAACGTCCTGACTTTC. The genes are TRBV2 and TRBJ2-6, with D maybe TRBD1 (5 bases). V was shortened by 7 bases and J by 2 bases, with 21 bases between the two germline ends. The CDR3 sequence is 18 residues long. The V gene's germline CDR1 is SNHLY and CDR2 FYNNEI. The full variable domain, rest sourced from reference TRBV2 and TRBJ2-6, is EPEVTQTPSHQVTQMGQEVILRCVPISNHLYFYWYRQILGQKVEFLVSFYNNEISEKSEIFDDQFSVERPDGSNFTLKIRSTKLEDSAMYFCASTDPQGFYAGANVLTFGAGSRLTVL.

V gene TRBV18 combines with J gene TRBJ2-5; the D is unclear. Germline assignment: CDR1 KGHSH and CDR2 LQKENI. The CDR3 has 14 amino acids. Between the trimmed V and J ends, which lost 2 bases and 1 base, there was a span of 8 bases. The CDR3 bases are TGTGCCAGCTCACCATCAGGTATCCAAGAGACCCAGTACTTC. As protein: CASSPSGIQETQYF.

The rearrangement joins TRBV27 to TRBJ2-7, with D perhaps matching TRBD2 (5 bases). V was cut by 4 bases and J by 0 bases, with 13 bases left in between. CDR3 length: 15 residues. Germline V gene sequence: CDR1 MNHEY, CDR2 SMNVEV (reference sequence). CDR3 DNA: TGTGCCAGCAGTTACAACGCGGGCAGCTCCTACGAGCAGTACTTC. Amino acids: CASSYNAGSSYEQYF.

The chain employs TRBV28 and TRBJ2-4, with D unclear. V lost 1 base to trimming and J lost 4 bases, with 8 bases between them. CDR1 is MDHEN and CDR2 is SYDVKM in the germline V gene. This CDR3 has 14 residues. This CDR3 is CASSLSGSKNIQYF. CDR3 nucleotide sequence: TGTGCCAGCAGTTTATCGGGTTCAAAAAACATTCAGTACTTC.

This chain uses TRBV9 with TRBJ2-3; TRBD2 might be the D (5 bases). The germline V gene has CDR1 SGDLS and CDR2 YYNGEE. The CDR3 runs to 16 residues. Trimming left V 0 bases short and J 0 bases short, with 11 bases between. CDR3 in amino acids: CASSVVGGGSTDTQYF. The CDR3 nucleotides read TGTGCCAGCAGCGTAGTTGGAGGTGGGAGCACAGATACGCAGTATTTT. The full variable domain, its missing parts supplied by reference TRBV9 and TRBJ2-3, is DSGVTQTPKHLITATGQRVTLRCSPRSGDLSVYWYQQSLDQGLQFLIQYYNGEERAKGNILERFSAQQFPDLHSELNLSSLELGDSALYFCASSVVGGGSTDTQYFGPGTRLTVL.

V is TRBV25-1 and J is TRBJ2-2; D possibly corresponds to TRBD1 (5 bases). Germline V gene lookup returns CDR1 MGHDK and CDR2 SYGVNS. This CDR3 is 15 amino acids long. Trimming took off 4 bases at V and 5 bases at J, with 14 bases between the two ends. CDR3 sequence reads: CASSVQASATGELFF. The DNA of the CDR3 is TGTGCCAGCAGTGTACAGGCTTCGGCTACCGGGGAGCTGTTTTTT.

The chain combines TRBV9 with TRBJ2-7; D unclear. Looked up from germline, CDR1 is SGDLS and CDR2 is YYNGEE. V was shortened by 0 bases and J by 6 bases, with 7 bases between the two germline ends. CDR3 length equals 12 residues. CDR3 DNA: TGTGCCAGCAGCGTAGATGAGTCCGAGCAGTACTTC. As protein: CASSVDESEQYF.

CDR3 nucleotides: TGTGCCAGCAGTTTAGGGAGCCACTATGGCTACACCTTC. Translating it yields CASSLGSHYGYTF. This chain links TRBV27 with TRBJ1-2; no definite D call. The CDR3 totals 13 residues. Germline assignment: CDR1 MNHEY and CDR2 SMNVEV (reference sequence). With 2 bases removed from V and 3 bases from J, the gap between germline ends came to 7 bases.

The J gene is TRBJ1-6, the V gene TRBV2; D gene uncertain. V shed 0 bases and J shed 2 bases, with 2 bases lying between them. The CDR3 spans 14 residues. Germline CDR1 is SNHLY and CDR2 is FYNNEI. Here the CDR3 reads CASSEATYNSPLHF. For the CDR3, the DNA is TGTGCCAGCAGTGAAGCCACCTATAATTCACCCCTCCACTTT.

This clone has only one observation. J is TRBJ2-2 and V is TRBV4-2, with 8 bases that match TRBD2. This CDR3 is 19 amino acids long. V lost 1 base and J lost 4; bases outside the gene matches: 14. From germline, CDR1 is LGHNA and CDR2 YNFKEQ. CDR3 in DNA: TGTGCCAGCAGCCAAGGTGGCAGTGCGAGCGGGAGATCCACCGGGGAGCTGTTTTTT. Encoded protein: CASSQGGSASGRSTGELFF.

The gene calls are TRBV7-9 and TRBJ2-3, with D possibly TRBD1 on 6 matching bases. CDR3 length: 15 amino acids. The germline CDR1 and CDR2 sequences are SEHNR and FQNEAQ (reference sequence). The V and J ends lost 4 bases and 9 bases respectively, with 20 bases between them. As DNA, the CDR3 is TGTGCCAGCAGCTCTCAATCCCCACAAAGGGGGACGCAGTATTTT. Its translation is CASSSQSPQRGTQYF.

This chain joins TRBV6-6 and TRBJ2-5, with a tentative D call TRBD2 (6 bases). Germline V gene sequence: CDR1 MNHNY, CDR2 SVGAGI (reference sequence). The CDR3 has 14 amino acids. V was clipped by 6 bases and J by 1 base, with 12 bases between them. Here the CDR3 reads CASSYGSSQETQYF. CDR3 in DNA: TGTGCCAGCAGCTACGGGAGTAGCCAAGAGACCCAGTACTTC.

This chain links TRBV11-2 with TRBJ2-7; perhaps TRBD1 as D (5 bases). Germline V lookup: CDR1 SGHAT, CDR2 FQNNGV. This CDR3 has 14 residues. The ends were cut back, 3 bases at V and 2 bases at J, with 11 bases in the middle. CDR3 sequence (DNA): TGTGCCAGCAGCTTTCAGACAGCCACCTACGAGCAGTACTTC. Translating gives CASSFQTATYEQYF.

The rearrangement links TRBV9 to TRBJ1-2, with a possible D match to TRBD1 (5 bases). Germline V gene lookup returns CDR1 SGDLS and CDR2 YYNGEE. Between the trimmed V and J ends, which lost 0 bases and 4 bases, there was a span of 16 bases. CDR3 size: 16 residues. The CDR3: CASSVATGGEGYGYTF. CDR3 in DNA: TGTGCCAGCAGCGTAGCTACGGGAGGGGAGGGCTATGGCTACACCTTC. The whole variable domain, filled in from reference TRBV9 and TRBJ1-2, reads DSGVTQTPKHLITATGQRVTLRCSPRSGDLSVYWYQQSLDQGLQFLIQYYNGEERAKGNILERFSAQQFPDLHSELNLSSLELGDSALYFCASSVATGGEGYGYTFGSGTRLTVV.

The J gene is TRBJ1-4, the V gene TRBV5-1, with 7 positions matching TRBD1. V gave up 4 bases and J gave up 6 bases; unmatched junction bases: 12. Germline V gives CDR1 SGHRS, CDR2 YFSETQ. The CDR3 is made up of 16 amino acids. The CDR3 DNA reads TGCGCCAGCAGCCCGGACAGGTCCGCGGGGTATGAAAAACTGTTTTTT. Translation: CASSPDRSAGYEKLFF.